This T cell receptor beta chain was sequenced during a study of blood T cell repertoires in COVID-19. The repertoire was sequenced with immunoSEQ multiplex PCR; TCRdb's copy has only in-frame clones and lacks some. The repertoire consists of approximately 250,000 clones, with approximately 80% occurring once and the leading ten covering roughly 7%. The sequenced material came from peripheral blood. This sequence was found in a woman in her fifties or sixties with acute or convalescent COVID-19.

CDR3 residues: CASSATDRQGSIEKLFF. The CDR3 region has the DNA TGTGCCAGCAGTGCCACCGACCGACAGGGGAGTATTGAAAAACTGTTTTTT. This chain uses TRBV6-1 with TRBJ1-4; 8 bases align to TRBD1. Germline-derived CDR1 and CDR2 are MNHNS and SASEGT. The CDR3 is 17 amino acids. The ends lost 4 bases at V and 7 bases at J; junction bases unmatched: 14.